Listed here are 26 T cell receptor beta chains from one sample, sequenced in a study of blood T cell repertoires in COVID-19. Using immunoSEQ multiplex PCR, the repertoire was profiled, and TCRdb retains in-frame clones only, with some absent. The sample shows 100,000 to 150,000 clones, about 88% of them seen only once. Sequenced input: peripheral blood. All receptors derive from a human donor in a cohort sampled during active COVID-19.

J is TRBJ2-3 and V is TRBV2, with D maybe TRBD1 (5 bases). Germline-derived CDR1 and CDR2 are SNHLY and FYNNEI. Deletions cut 6 bases from V and 6 bases from J, with 16 bases between. CDR3 length: 14 amino acids. This CDR3 is CASSQDRQLDTQYF. CDR3 coding DNA: TGTGCCAGCAGCCAGGACCGACAGCTGGATACGCAGTATTTT.

The chain carries TRBV5-1 and TRBJ2-5; perhaps TRBD1 as D (6 bases). This CDR3 comprises 15 residues. V shed 3 bases and J shed 1 base, with 13 bases lying between them. Germline lookup yields CDR1 SGHRS and CDR2 YFSETQ. CDR3 sequence reads: CASSWGRDTQETQYF. CDR3 DNA sequence: TGCGCCAGCAGCTGGGGCCGGGACACCCAAGAGACCCAGTACTTC.

The chain employs TRBV4-1 and TRBJ2-7; 7 nucleotides align to TRBD1. CDR1 is MGHRA and CDR2 is YSYEKL in the germline V gene. The V and J ends lost 3 bases and 5 bases, in that order; junction bases with no gene match: 7. The CDR3 totals 14 residues. CDR3 nucleotide sequence: TGCGCCAGCAGCCAGAGTCGGGACAGACACGAGCAGTACTTC. Translated, it gives CASSQSRDRHEQYF.

V gene TRBV18 combines with J gene TRBJ1-1; weak D call: TRBD1 (5 bases). Trimming stripped 2 bases from V and 1 base from J, with 11 bases between. Germline CDR1 reads KGHSH; CDR2 reads LQKENI. The CDR3 length is 15 residues. CDR3 region: CASSPSGGRNTEAFF. The DNA for the CDR3 is TGTGCCAGCTCACCATCGGGGGGACGGAACACTGAAGCTTTCTTT.

The chain links TRBV28 to TRBJ1-2; D is unclear. The V and J ends lost 5 bases and 3 bases respectively, with 10 bases between them. CDR1 and CDR2 from the germline V gene are MDHEN and SYDVKM. This CDR3 is 13 amino acids long. The CDR3 sequence is CASSPNQYYGYTF. The CDR3 DNA reads TGTGCCAGCAGTCCGAATCAGTACTATGGCTACACCTTC.

The rearrangement uses TRBV27 and TRBJ2-7; unclear D gene. Germline CDR1 reads MNHEY; CDR2 reads SMNVEV (reference sequence). V was clipped by 0 bases and J by 0 bases, with 3 bases between them. The CDR3 consists of 13 residues. Written as DNA, the CDR3 is TGTGCCAGCAGTTTATCCGTCTCCTACGAGCAGTACTTC. It translates to CASSLSVSYEQYF.

This chain links TRBV2 with TRBJ2-3; 11 bases match TRBD2. There are 17 residues in the CDR3. Trimming cost V 2 bases and J 0 bases; bases outside gene matches: 4. Germline loops: CDR1 SNHLY, CDR2 FYNNEI. CDR3 residues: CASSERSGRASTDTQYF. The CDR3 DNA follows: TGTGCCAGCAGTGAACGTAGCGGGAGGGCTAGCACAGATACGCAGTATTTT.

The genes are TRBV28 and TRBJ1-4; D uncertain. The CDR3 spans 13 residues. CDR1 and CDR2 (germline): MDHEN, SYDVKM. V lost 4 bases and J lost 7, with 10 bases in between. The CDR3 is CASSSFVREKLFF. DNA of the CDR3: TGTGCCAGCAGTTCCTTTGTCCGTGAAAAACTGTTTTTT. The full variable domain, rest sourced from reference TRBV28 and TRBJ1-4, is DVKVTQSSRYLVKRTGEKVFLECVQDMDHENMFWYRQDPGLGLRLIYFSYDVKMKEKGDIPEGYSVSREKKERFSLILESASTNQTSMYLCASSSFVREKLFFGSGTQLSVL.

The genes are TRBV3-1 (or the pseudogene TRBV3-2) and TRBJ1-2; D is uncertain. Per the germline V gene, CDR1 is LGHDT and CDR2 is YNNKEL (reference sequence). V was shortened by 1 base and J by 0 bases, with 15 bases between the two germline ends. The CDR3 has 17 residues. The DNA of the CDR3 is TGTGCCAGCAGCCAAGGAACCACAAGAGGAGCTAACTATGGCTACACCTTC. Its protein is CASSQGTTRGANYGYTF.

The CDR3 DNA reads as TGTGCCAGCAGCTTAGCGACAGGGGGTTATGGCTACACCTTC. Translation gives CASSLATGGYGYTF. J is TRBJ1-2 and V is TRBV7-6; 9 bases are shared with TRBD1. The CDR3 spans 14 residues. CDR1 and CDR2 (germline): SGHVS, FNYEAQ. With 0 bases clipped from V and 5 bases from J, the junction kept 1 base outside the gene matches. The whole variable domain, filled in from reference TRBV7-6 and TRBJ1-2, reads GAGVSQSPRYKVTKRGQDVALRCDPISGHVSLYWYRQALGQGPEFLTYFNYEAQQDKSGLPNDRFSAERPEGSISTLTIQRTEQRDSAMYRCASSLATGGYGYTFGSGTRLTVV.

The chain has TRBV6-4 and TRBJ2-7; 11 bases fit TRBD2. With V trimmed by 3 bases and J by 7 bases, 5 bases remained unmatched. Germline values: CDR1 MRHNA, CDR2 SNTAGT. The CDR3 is 14 amino acids. The CDR3 sequence: CASSELAGASEQYF. The CDR3 bases are TGTGCCAGCAGTGAACTAGCGGGAGCGAGTGAGCAGTACTTC.

This clone was observed a single time. The chain couples TRBV2 to TRBJ1-2; D remains ambiguous. The V gene lost 6 bases and the J gene lost 0 bases, with 11 bases spanning the gap. The CDR3 covers 14 residues. Germline values: CDR1 SNHLY, CDR2 FYNNEI. This chain's CDR3 is CASSPTVANYGYTF. CDR3 nucleotide sequence: TGTGCCAGCAGCCCCACTGTGGCTAACTATGGCTACACCTTC.

The chain carries TRBV28 and TRBJ1-1; 7 nucleotides match TRBD1. The V and J ends lost 4 bases and 11 bases, in that order; junction bases with no gene match: 19. Germline V lookup: CDR1 MDHEN, CDR2 SYDVKM. The CDR3 length is 16 residues. The CDR3 bases are TGTGCCAGCAGTTCGGGACAGCCCGTGTATAGTTCTGGGGCTTTCTTT. It is translated as CASSSGQPVYSSGAFF.

This clone qualifies as medium-sized (0.01 to 0.1%). The J gene is TRBJ2-1, the V gene TRBV6-2 or TRBV6-3; D is possibly TRBD1 (7 bases). CDR1 is MNHEY, CDR2 SVGEGT, per germline. The CDR3 loop spans 15 amino acids. V dropped 2 bases and J dropped 6 bases, with 14 bases sitting between them. CDR3 loop: CASSYGRGEVNEQFF. In DNA form, the CDR3 reads TGTGCCAGCAGTTACGGCAGGGGGGAGGTCAATGAGCAGTTCTTC.

This chain uses TRBV7-9 with TRBJ1-1, with D perhaps matching TRBD1 (5 bases). The CDR3 covers 12 residues. From germline, CDR1 is SEHNR and CDR2 FQNEAQ (reference sequence). Trimming left V 4 bases short and J 3 bases short, with 6 bases between. CDR3 coding DNA: TGTGCCAGCAGCTCCAGGGACACTGAAGCTTTCTTT. Protein product: CASSSRDTEAFF.

This clone was seen more than once but under ten times. The chain has TRBV4-2 and TRBJ2-7; possible D gene TRBD2, 5 bases. Germline CDR1 LGHNA, CDR2 YNFKEQ. The germline V and J ends were trimmed by 3 bases and 5 bases, with 14 bases remaining between them. This CDR3 is built from 14 residues. CDR3 sequence reads: CASSQPLGSNEQYF. The DNA for the CDR3 is TGTGCCAGCAGCCAGCCTTTGGGGAGCAACGAGCAGTACTTC.

The V and J genes are TRBV6-1 and TRBJ2-3, with 12 nucleotides matching TRBD2. CDR1 and CDR2 (germline): MNHNS, SASEGT. The CDR3 sequence is 16 residues long. The V and J ends lost 0 bases and 7 bases, in that order; junction bases with no gene match: 5. For the CDR3, the DNA is TGTGCCAGCAGTGAAGCACTAGCGGGAGGAGGGAATACGCAGTATTTT. This encodes CASSEALAGGGNTQYF.

This chain connects TRBV3-1 (or the pseudogene TRBV3-2) to TRBJ2-1; 12 positions agree with TRBD2. CDR1 is LGHDT, CDR2 YNNKEL, per germline (reference sequence). V lost 4 bases, J lost 3 bases, and 4 bases stayed unmatched. This CDR3 contains 16 residues. CDR3 sequence: CASSPTLAGGYNEQFF. In nucleotides, the CDR3 is TGTGCCAGCAGCCCAACACTAGCGGGAGGCTACAATGAGCAGTTCTTC.

CDR3 sequence (DNA): TGTGCCAGCAGCTTAGAAGGTGGGGCCCCCGCTCTCTATGGCTACACCTTC. Its protein product is CASSLEGGAPALYGYTF. The chain employs TRBV7-8 and TRBJ1-2; maybe TRBD1 (5 bases). CDR3 length: 17 amino acids. Germline values: CDR1 SGHVS, CDR2 FQNEAQ. Between the trimmed V and J ends, which lost 1 base and 4 bases, there was a span of 19 bases.

The chain recombines TRBV7-6 with TRBJ2-2; D perhaps matches TRBD2 (7 bases). The CDR3 runs to 18 residues. Germline CDR1 SGHVS, CDR2 FNYEAQ. V was shortened by 4 bases and J by 6 bases, with 24 bases between the two germline ends. CDR3 nucleotides: TGTGCCAGCAGCTCCGCGTTTTTAGTGGGGGGGCTCGCCGGGGAGCTGTTTTTT. Amino acids: CASSSAFLVGGLAGELFF.

The chain joins TRBV29-1 to TRBJ1-1, with D maybe TRBD1 (6 bases). This CDR3 has 11 residues. Trimming left V 7 bases short and J 3 bases short, with 9 bases between. The germline gives CDR1 SQVTM, CDR2 ANQGSEA. For the CDR3, the DNA is TGCAGCGGGGGGCCGGACACTGAAGCTTTCTTT. Translating gives CSGGPDTEAFF.

The chain links TRBV6-2 or TRBV6-3 to TRBJ1-1, with a weak D call TRBD1 (5 bases). The CDR3 length is 16 residues. CDR1 and CDR2 from the germline V gene are MNHEY and SVGEGT. V lost 3 bases and J 0 bases, leaving 14 bases between the germline ends. The CDR3 DNA is TGTGCCAGCAGTTATCTGGGGGGATCGGTGAACACTGAAGCTTTCTTT. Its translation: CASSYLGGSVNTEAFF.

There are a few counts of this clone. This chain uses TRBV30 with TRBJ2-7; 8 positions match TRBD2. V gave up 3 bases and J gave up 1 base; unmatched junction bases: 8. This CDR3 is 15 amino acids long. Looked up from germline, CDR1 is GTSNPN and CDR2 is SVGIG (reference sequence). For the CDR3, the DNA is TGTGCCTGGAGAGGCGGGGGGCTCACATCCTACGAGCAGTACTTC. Residues: CAWRGGGLTSYEQYF. Full variable domain (rest looked up from reference TRBV30 and TRBJ2-7): SQTIHQWPATLVQPVGSPLSLECTVEGTSNPNLYWYRQAAGRGLQLLFYSVGIGQISSEVPQNLSASRPQDRQFILSSKKLLLSDSGFYLCAWRGGGLTSYEQYFGPGTRLTVT.

The rearrangement uses TRBV7-2 and TRBJ2-1; 7 bases are shared with TRBD2. V lost 4 bases to trimming and J lost 4 bases; unmatched junction nucleotides: 13. Germline V gene lookup returns CDR1 SGHTA and CDR2 FQGNSA. The CDR3 contains 17 residues. This chain's CDR3 is CASSWGRGSGGYNEQFF. In DNA, the CDR3 is TGTGCCAGCAGCTGGGGCCGGGGATCGGGGGGTTACAATGAGCAGTTCTTC.

The chain recombines TRBV5-6 with TRBJ1-3; D is unresolved. Germline V CDR1 and CDR2: SGHDT, YYEEEE. The CDR3 consists of 16 residues. V shed 0 bases and J shed 0 bases, with 10 bases lying between them. The CDR3 here is CASSLGFKSSGNTIYF. CDR3 DNA sequence: TGTGCCAGCAGCTTGGGATTTAAGAGCTCTGGAAACACCATATATTTT.

The chain uses TRBV5-5 and TRBJ1-5, with D perhaps TRBD1 (6 bases). Trimming took 4 bases from V and 1 from J, leaving 27 bases between them. The CDR3 loop spans 20 amino acids. CDR1 is SGHKS and CDR2 is YYEKEE in the germline V gene (reference sequence). In DNA, the CDR3 is TGTGCCAGCAGCCCTTTGACAGGCGCCATCACCCATGGGAGCAATCAGCCCCAGCATTTT. Amino acid sequence: CASSPLTGAITHGSNQPQHF. Together with reference TRBV5-5 and TRBJ1-5, the CDR3 gives the full variable domain: DAGVTQSPTHLIKTRGQQVTLRCSPISGHKSVSWYQQVLGQGPQFIFQYYEKEERGRGNFPDRFSARQFPNYSSELNVNALLLGDSALYLCASSPLTGAITHGSNQPQHFGDGTRLSIL.